This T cell receptor beta chain was recovered during a study of siplizumab effects on memory and regulatory T cells. Only in-frame clones appear in the TCRdb table, and some are missing; sequencing was by immunoSEQ multiplex PCR. The sample has thousands of clones, approximately 70% seen once. This clone was observed many times. The clonotype originates from a human donor in good health. The specimen was effector memory CD8+ T cells sorted from blood. Noted subset: unstimulated CD8+ effector memory T cells.

The CDR3 bases are TGTGCCAGCAGCACCGGGACAGGGGGCTGGATCTATGGCTACACCTTC. Its translation: CASSTGTGGWIYGYTF. This sequence joins TRBV13 and TRBJ1-2; 12 nucleotides line up with TRBD1. Trimming removed 5 bases from V and 4 bases from J; junction bases left unmatched: 8. The germline gives CDR1 PRHDT, CDR2 FYEKMQ (reference sequence). The CDR3 runs 16 residues.